This TCR beta chain was sequenced for a study of blood T cell repertoires in COVID-19. This clone occurred a few times. Profiled with immunoSEQ multiplex PCR; TCRdb holds only in-frame clones, not every one. This sample has some 200,000 clones, with roughly four fifths found just once. Germline V gene data show CDR1 as SGHTA and CDR2 as FQGTGA. This CDR3 region has 13 residues. J lost 5 bases, V lost 5 bases, and 3 bases had no gene match. The V gene is TRBV7-3, the J gene TRBJ1-5; 7 nucleotides align to TRBD1. Sequenced sample: peripheral blood. This receptor was obtained from a woman in her 70s with COVID-19, enrolled during active disease. CDR3 nucleotides: TGTGCCAGCAGCCCCGACAGGGATCAGCCCCAGCATTTT. Translation gives CASSPDRDQPQHF.